The rows below give T cell receptor beta chains drawn from one sample of a study of beta chain features in type 1 diabetes. Clones were read by immunoSEQ multiplex PCR, and TCRdb kept only the in-frame ones, dropping some. The data contain 900,000 or so clones, roughly a sixth of them singletons. Sequenced sample: naive CD4+ T cells from blood. Receptor source: a young woman in good health. Each CDR3 is given with its conserved first and last residue. Not every row has a clone size; where given, it reads once, few, many or a size class.

V: TRBV6-1
J: TRBJ2-2
size: few
CDR3: CASSVRQLNTGELFF

V: TRBV7-9
J: TRBJ2-7
size: few
CDR3: CASSPLKVYEQYF

V: TRBV25-1
J: TRBJ1-5
size: few
CDR3: CASNRGNQPQHF

V: TRBV19
J: TRBJ2-1
size: -
CDR3: CASTLSGNPFLGNEQFF

V: TRBV9
J: TRBJ2-1
size: -
CDR3: CASSVAGERRSAPYNEQFF

V: TRBV15
J: TRBJ2-5
size: -
CDR3: CATSRDRAGQETQYF

V: TRBV6-4
J: TRBJ2-2
size: -
CDR3: CASSMGGHTGELFF

V: TRBV5-8
J: TRBJ1-2
size: few
CDR3: CASSLDGGSYGYTF

V: TRBV11-2
J: TRBJ2-7
size: few
CDR3: CASSLIPGAGYEQYF

V: TRBV7-8
J: TRBJ2-2
size: few
CDR3: CASSSRTGKPNTGELFF